Following are 28 T cell receptor beta chains from one sample sequenced in a study of blood T cells in healthy people across ages. A second roughly 6 to 11 cycle PCR used barcoded and J-beta primers. MiXCR, run by TCRdb on the 5' RACE reads, gives a single entry per CDR3 protein. The sample carries some 1.5 million distinct CDR3 sequences, roughly 43% recorded once. The source material was blood. These receptors were obtained from a woman between 18 and 29 years old in good health.

This clonotype came up a few times. The V and J genes are TRBV2 and TRBJ1-2; unclear D gene. The CDR3 loop spans 12 amino acids. The germline CDR1 and CDR2 sequences are SNHLY and FYNNEI. V gave up 6 bases and J gave up 7 bases, with 12 bases separating them. The CDR3 spells CASRADRGGYTF. CDR3 in DNA: TGTGCCAGCAGGGCCGACCGCGGTGGCTACACCTTC. Using reference TRBV2 and TRBJ1-2 for the parts outside the CDR3, the full variable domain is EPEVTQTPSHQVTQMGQEVILRCVPISNHLYFYWYRQILGQKVEFLVSFYNNEISEKSEIFDDQFSVERPDGSNFTLKIRSTKLEDSAMYFCASRADRGGYTFGSGTRLTVV.

The V gene is TRBV6-2 or TRBV6-3, the J gene TRBJ2-4; D gene ambiguous. V was shortened by 6 bases and J by 15 bases, with 18 bases between the two germline ends. The CDR3 is 12 amino acids. CDR1 is MNHEY, CDR2 SVGEGT, per germline. CDR3 amino acids: CASSQARPQMYF. The CDR3 nucleotides read TGTGCCAGCAGCCAAGCCAGACCCCAGATGTACTTC.

The J gene is TRBJ1-2, the V gene TRBV29-1, with D possibly TRBD1 on 5 matching bases. Germline V gene data show CDR1 as SQVTM and CDR2 as ANQGSEA. CDR3 length equals 13 residues. V lost 2 bases and J 7 bases, leaving 14 bases between the germline ends. The CDR3 here is CSVEQWGDLGYTF. The CDR3 DNA is TGCAGCGTTGAACAATGGGGGGATCTTGGCTACACCTTC.

The chain has TRBV29-1 and TRBJ2-1; 9 positions agree with TRBD2. CDR1 is SQVTM, CDR2 ANQGSEA, per germline. J gave up 12 bases and V 0 bases, and 12 bases lay outside the gene matches. The CDR3 consists of 15 residues. The DNA for the CDR3 is TGCAGCGTTGAAGACGTCGCTAGCGGGACTTTGGTGCAGTTCTTC. The encoded protein is CSVEDVASGTLVQFF.

The J gene is TRBJ2-1, the V gene TRBV5-1, with no clear D. Trimming stripped 7 bases from V and 9 bases from J, with 17 bases between. The CDR3 has 13 amino acids. Germline CDR1 reads SGHRS; CDR2 reads YFSETQ. This CDR3 is CASLGSDEGEQFF. The CDR3, as DNA: TGCGCCAGCCTAGGCTCCGATGAAGGTGAGCAGTTCTTC. The full variable domain, its missing parts supplied by reference TRBV5-1 and TRBJ2-1, is KAGVTQTPRYLIKTRGQQVTLSCSPISGHRSVSWYQQTPGQGLQFLFEYFSETQRNKGNFPGRFSGRQFSNSRSEMNVSTLELGDSALYLCASLGSDEGEQFFGPGTRLTVL.

This clonotype was picked up many times. One junction end disagrees with the germline gene, perhaps due to a read error. The V and J genes are TRBV11-2 and TRBJ2-1; D is ambiguous. CDR3 length: 13 amino acids. The germline V gene has CDR1 SGHAT and CDR2 FQNNGV. This CDR3 is CASSLVRYNEQFF. CDR3 DNA sequence: TGTGCCAGCAGTTTAGTTAGATACAATGAGCAGTTCTTC. Full variable domain (missing parts from reference TRBV11-2 and TRBJ2-1): EAGVAQSPRYKIIEKRQSVAFWCNPISGHATLYWYQQILGQGPKLLIQFQNNGVVDDSQLPKDRFSAERLKGVDSTLKIQPAKLEDSAVYLCASSLVRYNEQFFGPGTRLTVL.

The chain employs TRBV4-2 and TRBJ2-7; D may be TRBD2 (5 bases). The germline CDR1 and CDR2 sequences are LGHNA and YNFKEQ. V was cut by 1 base and J by 0 bases, with 7 bases left in between. The CDR3 sequence is 14 residues long. CDR3 amino acids: CASSQVGNSYEQYF. The DNA for the CDR3 is TGTGCCAGCAGCCAAGTCGGGAACTCCTACGAGCAGTACTTC.

A few counts support this clonotype. This chain connects TRBV20-1 to TRBJ1-1; D remains ambiguous. Trimming pared 3 bases from V and 5 bases from J, leaving 19 bases between. Looked up from germline, CDR1 is DFQATT and CDR2 is SNEGSKA (reference sequence). The CDR3 runs to 15 residues. The CDR3, as DNA: TGCAGTGCTAGCAGATACGACAACCATGGGACTGAAGCTTTCTTT. Its translation is CSASRYDNHGTEAFF.

This chain uses TRBV28 with TRBJ2-7; D is uncertain. The V end was cut by 3 bases, the J end by 6 bases, with 12 bases between. The germline CDR1 and CDR2 sequences are MDHEN and SYDVKM. The CDR3 spans 13 residues. CDR3 nucleotide sequence: TGTGCCAGCAGTTTCACAGTGGGGATCGAGCAGTACTTC. Its translation: CASSFTVGIEQYF.

In its sample, this clonotype was seen a few times. V gene TRBV27 combines with J gene TRBJ2-1; 7 bases are shared with TRBD1. Trimming at V came to 0 bases and at J to 4 bases, leaving 3 bases not matched to a gene. Per germline, CDR1 MNHEY and CDR2 SMNVEV (reference sequence). CDR3 length: 15 amino acids. The CDR3 loop reads CASSLSGQPYNEQFF. The CDR3 bases are TGTGCCAGCAGTTTATCGGGACAGCCGTACAATGAGCAGTTCTTC.

V and J are TRBV20-1 and TRBJ2-5; maybe TRBD1 (6 bases). The germline V gene has CDR1 DFQATT and CDR2 SNEGSKA (reference sequence). This CDR3 spans 18 amino acids. V was pared by 6 bases and J by 1 base, with 27 bases between. The CDR3: CSASQTIWTAQGQETQYF. The CDR3 DNA sequence: TGCAGTGCGTCGCAGACCATCTGGACAGCCCAAGGCCAAGAGACCCAGTACTTC.

The J gene is TRBJ2-3, the V gene TRBV6-1; possibly TRBD1 for D (6 bases). The CDR3 has 17 amino acids. Trimming took 9 bases from V and 1 from J, leaving 23 bases between them. Germline V lookup: CDR1 MNHNS, CDR2 SASEGT. The CDR3 bases are TGTGCCAGTCTAAGGACAAAATGGGACACCGGCACAGATACGCAGTATTTT. This codes for CASLRTKWDTGTDTQYF.

V gene TRBV28 combines with J gene TRBJ2-7; tentatively, D is TRBD1 or TRBD2 (6 bases each). The V end was cut by 8 bases, the J end by 0 bases, with 11 bases between. The germline CDR1 and CDR2 sequences are MDHEN and SYDVKM. This CDR3 has 13 residues. The CDR3 loop is CASHPGASYEQYF. DNA for the CDR3: TGTGCCAGCCATCCGGGGGCCTCCTACGAGCAGTACTTC.

The chain couples TRBV15 to TRBJ1-4; D call uncertain. This CDR3 comprises 15 residues. V was clipped by 0 bases and J by 3 bases, with 8 bases between them. CDR1 LNHNV and CDR2 YYDKDF come from the germline V gene (reference sequence). DNA for the CDR3: TGTGCCACCAGCAGAGAACCGGGAGCTAATGAAAAACTGTTTTTT. Translated, it gives CATSREPGANEKLFF.

Only a few counts were recorded for this clonotype. The chain uses TRBV7-2 and TRBJ2-2, with a weak D call TRBD1 (6 bases). Trimming took off 6 bases at V and 8 bases at J, with 13 bases between the two ends. Germline CDR1 is SGHTA and CDR2 is FQGNSA. This CDR3 comprises 13 residues. CDR3 DNA sequence: TGTGCCAGCAGTTCTACAGGGCTGGGGGAGCTGTTTTTT. Residues: CASSSTGLGELFF.

The rearrangement joins TRBV11-2 to TRBJ2-1; no reliable D call. Between the trimmed V and J ends, which lost 0 bases and 5 bases, there was a span of 8 bases. The CDR3 sequence is 14 residues long. Looked up from germline, CDR1 is SGHAT and CDR2 is FQNNGV. This CDR3 reads CASSLDGLDNEQFF. Here the CDR3 DNA reads TGTGCCAGCAGCTTAGATGGCCTAGACAATGAGCAGTTCTTC.

V gene TRBV24-1 combines with J gene TRBJ2-7, with 8 bases lining up with TRBD1. V shed 4 bases, J shed 0 bases, and the junction held 4 bases outside the gene matches. CDR1 and CDR2 (germline): KGHDR, SFDVKD. The CDR3 has 15 amino acids. Here the CDR3 reads CATSEWTGRSYEQYF. The DNA for the CDR3 is TGTGCCACCAGTGAGTGGACAGGGCGCTCCTACGAGCAGTACTTC.

The rearrangement uses TRBV7-9 and TRBJ1-2; D uncertain. Germline loops: CDR1 SEHNR, CDR2 FQNEAQ (reference sequence). The V and J ends lost 1 base and 6 bases respectively, with 6 bases between them. This CDR3 spans 12 amino acids. CDR3 DNA: TGTGCCAGCAGCTTAGTGAACCATGGCTACACCTTC. Protein sequence: CASSLVNHGYTF.

Concerning this clonotype: One end of the junction does not line up with germline, which may come from a read error. This chain joins TRBV7-6 and TRBJ2-5; 8 positions agree with TRBD1. Germline V gene lookup returns CDR1 SGHVS and CDR2 FNYEAQ. This CDR3 is built from 14 residues. CDR3 region: CANSPDRVQETQYF. As DNA, the CDR3 is TGTGCCAACAGCCCGGACAGGGTTCAAGAGACCCAGTACTTC.

This sequence joins TRBV20-1 and TRBJ2-1; no firm D call. The CDR3 spans 11 residues. Trimming took 8 bases from V and 10 from J, leaving 15 bases between them. Germline CDR1 and CDR2: DFQATT and SNEGSKA (reference sequence). CDR3: CSTLRVGEQFF. As DNA, the CDR3 is TGCAGTACCCTACGAGTCGGGGAGCAGTTCTTC.

The genes are TRBV3-1 and TRBJ1-5, with 10 bases lining up with TRBD1. The germline V gene has CDR1 LGHDT and CDR2 YNNKEL (reference sequence). The V gene end was trimmed by 3 bases and the J gene end by 6 bases; junction bases not matched to a gene: 5. The CDR3 is made up of 15 amino acids. This CDR3 reads CASSQRQGAGQPQHF. The CDR3, as DNA: TGTGCCAGCAGCCAGCGACAGGGGGCTGGTCAGCCCCAGCATTTT.

V usage is TRBV5-1 and J usage is TRBJ2-5; 11 positions match TRBD2. V was clipped by 0 bases and J by 5 bases; unmatched bases: 9. Germline CDR1 and CDR2: SGHRS and YFSETQ. CDR3 size: 17 residues. As DNA, the CDR3 is TGCGCCAGCAGCTTGGATCCAGAGATAGCGGGAGGGGAGACCCAGTACTTC. It encodes CASSLDPEIAGGETQYF.

This chain links TRBV5-1 with TRBJ1-1; D ambiguous. Germline CDR1 reads SGHRS; CDR2 reads YFSETQ. V dropped 5 bases and J dropped 0 bases, with 8 bases sitting between them. This CDR3 has 13 amino acids. The CDR3 is CASRVQLNTEAFF. CDR3 bases: TGCGCCAGCAGGGTACAGTTGAACACTGAAGCTTTCTTT.

This clonotype was picked up a small number of times. The chain employs TRBV7-9 and TRBJ2-1; D is uncertain. This CDR3 has 13 amino acids. CDR1 is SEHNR, CDR2 FQNEAQ, per germline (reference sequence). V was clipped by 7 bases and J by 3 bases, with 10 bases between them. In DNA form, the CDR3 reads TGTGCCAGCACCTCGTCACTCTACAATGAGCAGTTCTTC. Protein product: CASTSSLYNEQFF.

This clonotype was picked up a small number of times. The chain uses TRBV6-1 and TRBJ2-1; 8 bases agree with TRBD1. The trim removed 5 bases at V and 8 bases at J, leaving 5 bases unmatched. Germline CDR1 is MNHNS and CDR2 is SASEGT. CDR3 length equals 13 residues. The CDR3 DNA is TGTGCCAGCAGTAAGACAGGGGACGATGAGCAGTTCTTC. Protein: CASSKTGDDEQFF.

The rearrangement uses TRBV5-5 and TRBJ2-3; weak D call: TRBD2 (6 bases). The length of the CDR3 is 17 residues. The ends were cut back, 2 bases at V and 0 bases at J, with 16 bases in the middle. Germline loops: CDR1 SGHKS, CDR2 YYEKEE (reference sequence). CDR3 sequence reads: CASSFAGNPTSTDTQYF. The CDR3 bases are TGTGCCAGCAGCTTTGCGGGGAACCCCACTAGCACAGATACGCAGTATTTT. The complete variable domain, with remaining parts taken from reference TRBV5-5 and TRBJ2-3, reads DAGVTQSPTHLIKTRGQQVTLRCSPISGHKSVSWYQQVLGQGPQFIFQYYEKEERGRGNFPDRFSARQFPNYSSELNVNALLLGDSALYLCASSFAGNPTSTDTQYFGPGTRLTVL.

V usage is TRBV6-2 or TRBV6-3 and J usage is TRBJ2-7; a possible D gene is TRBD1 (5 bases). The J call may be mistaken, given a closer DNA end match to TRBJ2-5. This CDR3 spans 14 amino acids. Germline CDR1 MNHEY, CDR2 SVGEGT. In DNA, the CDR3 is TGTGCCAGCAGTTACGTAGGGGCCCTGGAGACCCAGTACTTC. It translates to CASSYVGALETQYF.

This chain connects TRBV2 to TRBJ2-2, with 7 nucleotides matching TRBD1. The germline V gene encodes CDR1 SNHLY and CDR2 FYNNEI. CDR3 length equals 15 residues. V lost 5 bases, J lost 3 bases, and 6 bases stayed unmatched. CDR3 in amino acids: CASSWRQGHTGELFF. DNA for the CDR3: TGTGCCAGCAGTTGGCGACAGGGACACACCGGGGAGCTGTTTTTT. The full variable domain, its missing parts supplied by reference TRBV2 and TRBJ2-2, is EPEVTQTPSHQVTQMGQEVILRCVPISNHLYFYWYRQILGQKVEFLVSFYNNEISEKSEIFDDQFSVERPDGSNFTLKIRSTKLEDSAMYFCASSWRQGHTGELFFGEGSRLTVL.